Each of the 27 T cell receptor beta chains below was sequenced from the same sample in a study of T cell responses to AZD1222 COVID-19 vaccine. Only in-frame clones appear in the TCRdb table, and some are missing; sequencing was by immunoSEQ multiplex PCR. The sample has about 180,000 clones; 80% to 90% are singletons. The specimen was peripheral blood, collected 28 days after the second AZD1222 dose. All receptors come from an adult who received the AZD1222 COVID-19 vaccine.

This chain connects TRBV10-3 to TRBJ2-5; TRBD1 aligns across 9 bases. V shed 4 bases, J shed 5 bases, and the junction held 5 bases outside the gene matches. Germline CDR1 reads ENHRY; CDR2 reads SYGVKD. The CDR3 length is 14 residues. CDR3 bases: TGTGCCATCAGTGCCAGGACAGGGGACGAGACCCAGTACTTC. It specifies CAISARTGDETQYF.

The V call is TRBV9, the J call TRBJ1-5; D might be TRBD1 (6 bases). CDR3 size: 14 residues. Trimming stripped 2 bases from V and 5 bases from J, with 11 bases between. Germline V CDR1 and CDR2: SGDLS, YYNGEE. DNA for the CDR3: TGTGCCAGCAGCGTGGGGGGGCGCGATCAGCCCCAGCATTTT. Its protein is CASSVGGRDQPQHF.

The chain recombines TRBV28 with TRBJ2-2; D uncertain. The CDR3 is made up of 14 amino acids. V was cut by 6 bases and J by 2 bases, with 10 bases left in between. The germline gives CDR1 MDHEN, CDR2 SYDVKM. CDR3: CASSRGPNTGELFF. The DNA for the CDR3 is TGTGCCAGCAGCCGAGGACCTAACACCGGGGAGCTGTTTTTT. Complete variable domain (other parts from reference TRBV28 and TRBJ2-2): DVKVTQSSRYLVKRTGEKVFLECVQDMDHENMFWYRQDPGLGLRLIYFSYDVKMKEKGDIPEGYSVSREKKERFSLILESASTNQTSMYLCASSRGPNTGELFFGEGSRLTVL.

The CDR3 DNA sequence: TGTGCCAGCAGCCGTCGGACAGGGGCCGTAACTATCGGCTACACCTTC. This codes for CASSRRTGAVTIGYTF. The rearrangement uses TRBV7-2 and TRBJ1-2, with TRBD1 identical over 9 bases. The CDR3 length is 16 residues. Trimming took 5 bases from V and 8 from J; bases not matched to a gene: 15. CDR1 and CDR2 from the germline V gene are SGHTA and FQGNSA.

The chain couples TRBV5-5 to TRBJ2-3; 8 nucleotides line up with TRBD2. Looked up from germline, CDR1 is SGHKS and CDR2 is YYEKEE (reference sequence). V dropped 5 bases and J dropped 4; count of bases not matched to a gene: 3. CDR3 length: 13 amino acids. The CDR3 DNA reads TGTGCCAGCAGAGATAGCGGGGCAGATACGCAGTATTTT. This gives the protein CASRDSGADTQYF.

V and J are TRBV2 and TRBJ2-2; 7 bases map to TRBD2. Per germline, CDR1 SNHLY and CDR2 FYNNEI. CDR3 length equals 16 residues. J lost 5 bases, V lost 4 bases, and 10 bases had no gene match. CDR3 residues: CASSARGTTGTGELFF. Here the CDR3 DNA reads TGTGCCAGCAGTGCCCGGGGGACTACAGGTACCGGGGAGCTGTTTTTT. Filled out from reference TRBV2 and TRBJ2-2, the complete variable domain reads EPEVTQTPSHQVTQMGQEVILRCVPISNHLYFYWYRQILGQKVEFLVSFYNNEISEKSEIFDDQFSVERPDGSNFTLKIRSTKLEDSAMYFCASSARGTTGTGELFFGEGSRLTVL.

This clone was found once. The rearrangement uses TRBV2 and TRBJ2-7, with D unclear. The CDR3 extends over 11 amino acids. The germline V and J ends were trimmed by 6 bases and 4 bases, with 7 bases remaining between them. Germline values: CDR1 SNHLY, CDR2 FYNNEI. The CDR3 DNA is TGTGCCAGCAGCTTGAAATACGAGCAGTACTTC. Translation gives CASSLKYEQYF.

The rearrangement links TRBV24-1 to TRBJ1-5; no definite D call. This CDR3 comprises 14 residues. Trimming shortened V by 6 bases and J by 6 bases, and 14 bases separated the two germline ends. Germline assignment: CDR1 KGHDR and CDR2 SFDVKD. The CDR3 is CATSPSEVSQPQHF. DNA of the CDR3: TGTGCCACCAGTCCCTCGGAAGTTTCTCAGCCCCAGCATTTT.

This rearrangement joins TRBV27 to TRBJ1-5, with D perhaps matching TRBD1 (6 bases). V lost 1 base, J lost 7 bases, and 20 bases lay in between. Per the germline V gene, CDR1 is MNHEY and CDR2 is SMNVEV (reference sequence). The CDR3 covers 17 residues. The CDR3 DNA follows: TGTGCCAGCAGTTTATACTCAGACAGGACCCGAAGGCAGCCCCAGCATTTT. Amino acids: CASSLYSDRTRRQPQHF.

The CDR3 sequence: CASSFSGTDSYEQYF. The CDR3 DNA reads TGCGCCAGCAGTTTTTCCGGGACAGACTCCTACGAGCAGTACTTC. The gene calls are TRBV4-1 and TRBJ2-7; the match to TRBD1 covers 7 bases. The CDR3 runs 15 residues. V lost 6 bases to trimming and J lost 0 bases; unmatched junction nucleotides: 8. Looked up from germline, CDR1 is MGHRA and CDR2 is YSYEKL.

V and J are TRBV7-3 and TRBJ2-1, with 10 bases aligning to TRBD2. The CDR3 loop spans 16 amino acids. Germline values: CDR1 SGHTA, CDR2 FQGTGA. After removal of 5 bases from V and 5 bases from J, the junction contained 9 bases not matched to a gene. DNA for the CDR3: TGTGCCAGCAGCGCCCGGGGTAGCGGGGGGCACAATGAGCAGTTCTTC. Its protein is CASSARGSGGHNEQFF.

The chain employs TRBV6-5 and TRBJ1-6; D uncertain. The CDR3 is 14 amino acids. The V end lost 5 bases, the J end lost 7 bases, and 12 bases lay between the germline ends. CDR1 and CDR2 (germline): MNHEY, SVGAGI. The CDR3 nucleotides are TGTGCCAGCAGTCCACGGGAAGGGAATTCACCCCTCCACTTT. Protein sequence: CASSPREGNSPLHF.

The rearrangement links TRBV29-1 to TRBJ2-3; D possibly uses TRBD1 or TRBD2 (5 bases each). Germline V gene data show CDR1 as SQVTM and CDR2 as ANQGSEA. V was trimmed by 2 bases and J by 2 bases, leaving 14 bases between them. The CDR3 contains 15 residues. CDR3: CSVEPSEGPTDTQYF. The CDR3 coding sequence is TGCAGCGTTGAACCGAGTGAGGGACCCACAGATACGCAGTATTTT.

V and J are TRBV5-1 and TRBJ2-1; weak D call: TRBD1 (7 bases). Trimming pared 0 bases from V and 3 bases from J, leaving 10 bases between. The CDR3 length is 15 residues. Per germline, CDR1 SGHRS and CDR2 YFSETQ. The CDR3, as DNA: TGCGCCAGCAGCTTGGCCCAGGGGGGCTACAATGAGCAGTTCTTC. Translated: CASSLAQGGYNEQFF.

The rearrangement uses TRBV5-1 and TRBJ1-3; perhaps TRBD1 as D (5 bases). The CDR3 totals 17 residues. V lost 4 bases and J 4 bases, leaving 21 bases between the germline ends. Per germline, CDR1 SGHRS and CDR2 YFSETQ. CDR3 DNA sequence: TGCGCCAGCAGCGCCGTGGGGCAGTCCGTGCCCGGAAACACCATATATTTT. The encoded protein is CASSAVGQSVPGNTIYF.

The chain is built from TRBV5-1 and TRBJ2-3, with 10 bases lining up with TRBD2. The CDR3 loop spans 23 amino acids. CDR1 is SGHRS and CDR2 is YFSETQ in the germline V gene. The ends lost 5 bases at V and 4 bases at J; junction bases unmatched: 31. This CDR3 reads CASRGHLSPSSQRGGTQSDTQYF. Here the CDR3 DNA reads TGCGCCAGCAGAGGTCATCTATCCCCATCTAGTCAGCGGGGGGGTACCCAGTCAGATACGCAGTATTTT.

V is TRBV5-1 and J is TRBJ1-2; 8 bases line up with TRBD1. This CDR3 region has 15 residues. Germline CDR1 SGHRS, CDR2 YFSETQ. With 1 base clipped from V and 6 bases from J, the junction kept 8 bases outside the gene matches. As DNA, the CDR3 is TGCGCCAGCAGCTTGCTTCAGACAGGGGAGGATGGCTACACCTTC. Protein: CASSLLQTGEDGYTF.

This chain joins TRBV29-1 and TRBJ1-5; the match to TRBD1 covers 9 bases. From germline, CDR1 is SQVTM and CDR2 ANQGSEA. The CDR3 covers 13 residues. Trimming cost V 7 bases and J 4 bases; bases outside gene matches: 5. Here the CDR3 reads CSAGTGRNQPQHF. The CDR3 DNA reads as TGCAGCGCCGGGACAGGGCGAAATCAGCCCCAGCATTTT.

This sequence joins TRBV19 and TRBJ2-2, with D uncertain. Trimming took off 5 bases at V and 6 bases at J, with 10 bases between the two ends. The CDR3 spans 13 residues. Germline CDR1 reads LNHDA; CDR2 reads SQIVND (reference sequence). As DNA, the CDR3 is TGTGCCAGTAGTGAGGCCGGACCCGGGGAGCTGTTTTTT. Protein: CASSEAGPGELFF.

The CDR3 here is CASSGRGGAVNQPQHF. The CDR3, as DNA: TGTGCCAGCAGTGGTCGGGGGGGAGCTGTCAATCAGCCCCAGCATTTT. The chain combines TRBV2 with TRBJ1-5, with D tentatively TRBD1 (5 bases). CDR3 length equals 16 residues. CDR1 is SNHLY, CDR2 FYNNEI, per germline. Deletions cut 4 bases from V and 3 bases from J, with 16 bases between.

The V gene is TRBV2, the J gene TRBJ2-2; the D is unclear. Trimming pared 7 bases from V and 3 bases from J, leaving 15 bases between. Looked up from germline, CDR1 is SNHLY and CDR2 is FYNNEI. The CDR3 spans 15 residues. CDR3 region: CASKERTGYTGELFF. In nucleotides, the CDR3 is TGTGCCAGCAAAGAAAGGACCGGATACACCGGGGAGCTGTTTTTT.

V gene TRBV11-2 combines with J gene TRBJ1-4; 10 bases map to TRBD1. Germline CDR1 reads SGHAT; CDR2 reads FQNNGV. With V trimmed by 5 bases and J by 2 bases, 5 bases remained unmatched. The CDR3 runs to 16 residues. The CDR3 here is CASSPTGGATNEKLFF. In nucleotides, the CDR3 is TGTGCCAGCAGCCCGACAGGGGGCGCGACTAATGAAAAACTGTTTTTT.

The chain uses TRBV10-3 and TRBJ2-7, with 8 nucleotides matching TRBD2. The CDR3 totals 14 residues. In germline, CDR1 is ENHRY, CDR2 SYGVKD. Losses at the gene ends were 6 bases for V and 0 bases for J; bases not matched to a gene: 4. The CDR3 reads CAISPSGRSYEQYF. The CDR3 nucleotides read TGTGCCATCAGCCCTAGCGGGCGCTCCTACGAGCAGTACTTC.

This sequence joins TRBV2 and TRBJ1-2, with no clear D. The CDR3 has 14 residues. The germline V gene encodes CDR1 SNHLY and CDR2 FYNNEI. The ends were cut back, 1 base at V and 2 bases at J, with 8 bases in the middle. The CDR3 region is CASSEEEGNYGYTF. The CDR3 nucleotides read TGTGCCAGCAGTGAAGAAGAGGGAAACTATGGCTACACCTTC.

The chain links TRBV24-1 to TRBJ2-1; 9 bases are shared with TRBD1. The germline CDR1 and CDR2 sequences are KGHDR and SFDVKD. The V gene end was trimmed by 2 bases and the J gene end by 7 bases; junction bases not matched to a gene: 5. The CDR3 sequence is 15 residues long. CDR3 in amino acids: CATSDSGQGWNEQFF. The CDR3 bases are TGTGCCACCAGTGATTCGGGACAGGGTTGGAATGAGCAGTTCTTC.

The V call is TRBV5-1, the J call TRBJ2-5; D gene ambiguous. The V end was cut by 3 bases, the J end by 0 bases, with 6 bases between. Germline CDR1 and CDR2: SGHRS and YFSETQ. This CDR3 is built from 13 residues. This chain's CDR3 is CASSSLYQETQYF. The CDR3 bases are TGCGCCAGCAGCTCTTTGTACCAAGAGACCCAGTACTTC.

This chain links TRBV19 with TRBJ2-7, with D maybe TRBD1 (6 bases). V shed 5 bases and J shed 7 bases, with 15 bases lying between them. From germline, CDR1 is LNHDA and CDR2 SQIVND (reference sequence). The CDR3 runs to 13 residues. CDR3 DNA sequence: TGTGCCAGTAGTGCCAGGACAGCTAGAGAGCAGTACTTC. This gives the protein CASSARTAREQYF. Supplemented by reference TRBV19 and TRBJ2-7, the full variable domain reads DGGITQSPKYLFRKEGQNVTLSCEQNLNHDAMYWYRQDPGQGLRLIYYSQIVNDFQKGDIAEGYSVSREKKESFPLTVTSAQKNPTAFYLCASSARTAREQYFGPGTRLTVT.